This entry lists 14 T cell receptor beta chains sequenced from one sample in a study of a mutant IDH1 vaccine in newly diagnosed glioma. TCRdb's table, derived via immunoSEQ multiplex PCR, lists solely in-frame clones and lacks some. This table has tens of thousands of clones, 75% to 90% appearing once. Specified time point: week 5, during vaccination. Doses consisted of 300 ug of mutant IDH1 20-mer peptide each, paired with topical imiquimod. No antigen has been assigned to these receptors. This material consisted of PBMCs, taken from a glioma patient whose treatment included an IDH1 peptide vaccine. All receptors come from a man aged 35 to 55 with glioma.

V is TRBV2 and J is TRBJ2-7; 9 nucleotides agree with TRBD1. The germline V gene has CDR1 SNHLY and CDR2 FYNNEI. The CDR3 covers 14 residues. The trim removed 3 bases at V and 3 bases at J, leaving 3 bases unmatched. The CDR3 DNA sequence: TGTGCCAGCAGTGATTCGGGACAGGGCTACGAGCAGTACTTC. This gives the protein CASSDSGQGYEQYF.

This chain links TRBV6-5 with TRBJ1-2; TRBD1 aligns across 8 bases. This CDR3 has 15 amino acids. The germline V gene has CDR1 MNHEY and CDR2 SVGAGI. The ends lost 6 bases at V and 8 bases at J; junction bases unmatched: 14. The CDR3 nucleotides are TGTGCCAGCAGCCTCACCGGACAGGGTCTGGGCGGCTACACCTTC. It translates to CASSLTGQGLGGYTF.

The chain's CDR3 is CASRSFKGAGNTIYF. DNA of the CDR3: TGTGCCAGCAGGTCCTTCAAGGGGGCTGGAAACACCATATATTTT. This rearrangement joins TRBV9 to TRBJ1-3, with D maybe TRBD1 (6 bases). The CDR3 is 15 amino acids. V dropped 5 bases and J dropped 2 bases, with 14 bases sitting between them. Germline values: CDR1 SGDLS, CDR2 YYNGEE.

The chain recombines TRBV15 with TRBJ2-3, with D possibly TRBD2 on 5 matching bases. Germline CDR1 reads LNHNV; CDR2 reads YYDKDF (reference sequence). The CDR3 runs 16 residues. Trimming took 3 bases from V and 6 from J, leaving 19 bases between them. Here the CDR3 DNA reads TGTGCCACCAGCAGTGACAACGCGGGTAATAGGGATACGCAGTATTTT. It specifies CATSSDNAGNRDTQYF. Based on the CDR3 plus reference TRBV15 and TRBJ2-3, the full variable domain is DAMVIQNPRYQVTQFGKPVTLSCSQTLNHNVMYWYQQKSSQAPKLLFHYYDKDFNNEADTPDNFQSRRPNTSFCFLDIRSPGLGDTAMYLCATSSDNAGNRDTQYFGPGTRLTVL.

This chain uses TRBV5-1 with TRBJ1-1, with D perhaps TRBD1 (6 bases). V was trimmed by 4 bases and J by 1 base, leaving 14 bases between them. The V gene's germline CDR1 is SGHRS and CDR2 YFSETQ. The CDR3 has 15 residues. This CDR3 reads CASSPREGGNTEAFF. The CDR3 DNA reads TGCGCCAGCAGCCCGAGGGAGGGGGGGAACACTGAAGCTTTCTTT. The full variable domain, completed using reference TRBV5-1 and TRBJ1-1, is KAGVTQTPRYLIKTRGQQVTLSCSPISGHRSVSWYQQTPGQGLQFLFEYFSETQRNKGNFPGRFSGRQFSNSRSEMNVSTLELGDSALYLCASSPREGGNTEAFFGQGTRLTVV.

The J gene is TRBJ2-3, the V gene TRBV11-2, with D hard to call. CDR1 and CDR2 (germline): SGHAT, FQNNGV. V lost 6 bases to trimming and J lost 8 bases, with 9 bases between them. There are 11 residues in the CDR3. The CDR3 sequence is CASRSRSTQYF. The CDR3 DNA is TGTGCCAGCAGGTCTCGGAGTACGCAGTATTTT.

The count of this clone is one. As DNA, the CDR3 is TGTGCCAGCAGTCCCCACCCTCTATTGGCGGGGAACACCGGGGAGCTGTTTTTT. Translated, it gives CASSPHPLLAGNTGELFF. V gene TRBV27 combines with J gene TRBJ2-2; D is perhaps TRBD2 (5 bases). V was pared by 5 bases and J by 1 base, with 20 bases between. This CDR3 has 18 residues. Germline V gene data show CDR1 as MNHEY and CDR2 as SMNVEV (reference sequence).

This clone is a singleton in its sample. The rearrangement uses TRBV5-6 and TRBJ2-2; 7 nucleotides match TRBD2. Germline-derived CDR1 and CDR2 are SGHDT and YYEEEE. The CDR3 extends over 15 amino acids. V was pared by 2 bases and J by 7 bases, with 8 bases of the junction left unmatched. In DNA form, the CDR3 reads TGTGCCAGCAGCTTAGGACGGGAGGAGAGCGGGGAGCTGTTTTTT. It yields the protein CASSLGREESGELFF.

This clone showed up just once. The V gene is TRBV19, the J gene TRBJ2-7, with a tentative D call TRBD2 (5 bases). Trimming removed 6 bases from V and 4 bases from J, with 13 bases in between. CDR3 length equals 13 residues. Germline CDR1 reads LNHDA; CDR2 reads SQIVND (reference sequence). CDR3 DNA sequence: TGTGCCAGTAGCATCCTGACGGGATACGAGCAGTACTTC. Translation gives CASSILTGYEQYF.

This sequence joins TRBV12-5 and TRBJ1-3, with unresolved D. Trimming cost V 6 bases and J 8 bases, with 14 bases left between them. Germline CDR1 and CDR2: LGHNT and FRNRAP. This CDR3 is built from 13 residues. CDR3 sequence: CASGPDWRDTIYF. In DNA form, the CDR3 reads TGTGCTAGTGGCCCAGACTGGCGAGACACCATATATTTT.

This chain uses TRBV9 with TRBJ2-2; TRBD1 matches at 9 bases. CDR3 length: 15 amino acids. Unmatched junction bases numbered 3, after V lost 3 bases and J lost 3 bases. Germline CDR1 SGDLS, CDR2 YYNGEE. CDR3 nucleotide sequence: TGTGCCAGCAGCGCACAGGGGGCGGACACCGGGGAGCTGTTTTTT. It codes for CASSAQGADTGELFF. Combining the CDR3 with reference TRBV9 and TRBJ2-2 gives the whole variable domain DSGVTQTPKHLITATGQRVTLRCSPRSGDLSVYWYQQSLDQGLQFLIQYYNGEERAKGNILERFSAQQFPDLHSELNLSSLELGDSALYFCASSAQGADTGELFFGEGSRLTVL.

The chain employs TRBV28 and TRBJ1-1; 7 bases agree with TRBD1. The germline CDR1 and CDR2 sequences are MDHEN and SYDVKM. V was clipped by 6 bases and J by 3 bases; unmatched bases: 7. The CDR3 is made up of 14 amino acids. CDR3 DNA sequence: TGTGCCAGCAGCTCCGGCCAGGGGGACACTGAAGCTTTCTTT. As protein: CASSSGQGDTEAFF.

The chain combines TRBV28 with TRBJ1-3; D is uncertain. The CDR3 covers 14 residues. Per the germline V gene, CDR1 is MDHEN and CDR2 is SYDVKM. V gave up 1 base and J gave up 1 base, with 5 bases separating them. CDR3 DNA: TGTGCCAGCAGTTTATTAGGTTCTGGAAACACCATATATTTT. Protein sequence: CASSLLGSGNTIYF.

This CDR3 is CASSLPRETNEKLFF. The CDR3 DNA reads as TGCGCCAGCAGCCTTCCCAGGGAGACTAATGAAAAACTGTTTTTT. The chain has TRBV4-3 and TRBJ1-4; possibly TRBD1 for D (5 bases). The CDR3 covers 15 residues. Germline lookup yields CDR1 LGHNA and CDR2 YSLEER. V shed 4 bases and J shed 2 bases, with 11 bases lying between them.